This entry is about one T cell receptor (beta chain). The target antigen is unknown. Original methodology: CDR3 was compared across clinicopathological groups, and the resulting differences were used to build a distant-metastasis classifier for papillary thyroid cancer. Via MiXCR, TCRdb re-called the PCR reads. Here the V and J calls rest on TCRdb's processing, not on the authors' analysis. The table has 6,600 or so clones, 25% to 30% seen once. These data are taken from a study of metastatic and nonmetastatic thyroid tumors. Looking at the study overall: Repertoires from blood and tumor or nodule tissue of malignant and benign thyroid patients were compared.

No patient received treatment before thyroid surgery. Findings and limits, study-wide: It was reportedly found that TCR beta diversity was significantly higher in malignant thyroid tumors than in benign nodules, a difference seen in both blood and tumor samples.

This receptor was identified in a male donor with papillary thyroid cancer or a benign thyroid nodule (not recorded which). Some clones in this sample may be carry-over from other donors' samples. Sequencing was performed on adjacent normal tissue.

The CDR3 is CASSYQSGNSYEQYF. The CDR3 nucleotides are TGTGCCAGCAGCTACCAATCCGGGAATTCCTACGAGCAGTACTTC. The rearrangement joins TRBV7-2 to TRBJ2-7, with a weak D call TRBD2 (5 bases). The CDR3 loop spans 15 amino acids. Germline loops: CDR1 SGHTA, CDR2 FQGNSA. Trimming stripped 4 bases from V and 1 base from J, with 14 bases between.